Following are 14 T cell receptor beta chains from one sample sequenced in a study of blood T cell repertoires in COVID-19. Sequencing was performed with immunoSEQ multiplex PCR; in TCRdb, only in-frame clones are kept and a portion is missing. The sample shows 200,000 to 250,000 clones, just under 90% of them seen only once. Sequences were obtained from peripheral blood. The receptors stem from a man aged 30-40 years with COVID-19, enrolled during active disease.

The chain carries TRBV7-2 and TRBJ1-3, with D unclear. Germline V CDR1 and CDR2: SGHTA, FQGNSA. This CDR3 contains 16 residues. V gave up 8 bases and J gave up 0 bases, with 17 bases separating them. In nucleotides, the CDR3 is TGTGCCAGCGCCCGCGGAGGATCACTCTCTGGAAACACCATATATTTT. Its protein product is CASARGGSLSGNTIYF.

The gene calls are TRBV5-1 and TRBJ1-5; D not resolved. From germline, CDR1 is SGHRS and CDR2 YFSETQ. The V and J ends lost 1 base and 5 bases respectively, with 4 bases between them. The CDR3 loop spans 12 amino acids. CDR3 region: CASSLTDQPQHF. The CDR3 DNA is TGCGCCAGCAGCTTGACTGATCAGCCCCAGCATTTT.

This clone has only a few counts. This sequence joins TRBV20-1 and TRBJ1-2; D may be TRBD1 (5 bases). Looked up from germline, CDR1 is DFQATT and CDR2 is SNEGSKA (reference sequence). The V end was cut by 6 bases, the J end by 8 bases, with 13 bases between. The CDR3 consists of 11 residues. CDR3 loop: CSAAKGAGYTF. CDR3 sequence (DNA): TGCAGTGCGGCGAAAGGGGCAGGCTACACCTTC.

The V call is TRBV11-3, the J call TRBJ2-7; the D gene is possibly TRBD1 (6 bases). Germline V gives CDR1 SGHNT, CDR2 YENEEA. V dropped 1 base and J dropped 3 bases, with 16 bases sitting between them. The CDR3 has 16 amino acids. CDR3 nucleotides: TGTGCCAGCAGCTTAGGACCCTATAGAGGGGGCTACGAGCAGTACTTC. Its protein product is CASSLGPYRGGYEQYF.

This rearrangement joins TRBV2 to TRBJ1-6, with D unresolved. The germline V gene encodes CDR1 SNHLY and CDR2 FYNNEI. The length of the CDR3 is 13 residues. The V gene lost 3 bases and the J gene lost 10 bases, with 10 bases spanning the gap. The CDR3 loop is CASSDRFESPLHF. CDR3 DNA: TGTGCCAGCAGTGACCGCTTCGAGTCACCCCTCCACTTT. The variable domain in full, with the rest retrieved from reference TRBV2 and TRBJ1-6, is EPEVTQTPSHQVTQMGQEVILRCVPISNHLYFYWYRQILGQKVEFLVSFYNNEISEKSEIFDDQFSVERPDGSNFTLKIRSTKLEDSAMYFCASSDRFESPLHFGNGTRLTVT.

Only one count was recorded for this clone. The chain recombines TRBV5-1 with TRBJ2-2, with D perhaps TRBD2 (6 bases). Looked up from germline, CDR1 is SGHRS and CDR2 is YFSETQ. The CDR3 extends over 17 amino acids. V shed 0 bases and J shed 0 bases, with 12 bases lying between them. In DNA form, the CDR3 reads TGCGCCAGCAGCTTGGTGGAGAGGAGGGCGAACACCGGGGAGCTGTTTTTT. Translated: CASSLVERRANTGELFF.

This chain joins TRBV10-2 and TRBJ2-3; perhaps TRBD2 as D (7 bases). Trimming removed 5 bases from V and 4 bases from J, with 13 bases in between. The V gene's germline CDR1 is WSHSY and CDR2 SAAADI. The CDR3 length is 14 residues. The CDR3 nucleotides read TGCGCCAGCAGTACAGGGAGGGAACCAGATACGCAGTATTTT. Its translation: CASSTGREPDTQYF.

The table lists this clone with a few counts. The chain links TRBV6-5 to TRBJ1-4; maybe TRBD1 (5 bases). The germline CDR1 and CDR2 sequences are MNHEY and SVGAGI. The V end lost 5 bases, the J end lost 8 bases, and 15 bases lay between the germline ends. The CDR3 sequence is 14 residues long. CDR3 residues: CASSLSQGGEKLFF. For the CDR3, the DNA is TGTGCCAGCAGTCTAAGTCAGGGAGGGGAAAAACTGTTTTTT.

The chain joins TRBV24-1 to TRBJ2-3, with D possibly matching TRBD1 (5 bases). V lost 12 bases, J lost 4 bases, and 16 bases lay in between. CDR1 and CDR2 (germline): KGHDR, SFDVKD. The CDR3 runs 13 residues. As DNA, the CDR3 is TGTGCCGCCTCAACAGCCAGGGCAGATACGCAGTATTTT. Translation gives CAASTARADTQYF.

This chain connects TRBV28 to TRBJ1-5; tentatively, D is TRBD1 (5 bases). CDR1 is MDHEN, CDR2 SYDVKM, per germline. With 6 bases removed from V and 1 base from J, the gap between germline ends came to 13 bases. The CDR3 totals 15 residues. The CDR3 protein is CASSRGGSSNQPQHF. The DNA of the CDR3 is TGTGCCAGCAGCCGGGGGGGTTCGAGCAATCAGCCCCAGCATTTT. The full variable domain, completed using reference TRBV28 and TRBJ1-5, is DVKVTQSSRYLVKRTGEKVFLECVQDMDHENMFWYRQDPGLGLRLIYFSYDVKMKEKGDIPEGYSVSREKKERFSLILESASTNQTSMYLCASSRGGSSNQPQHFGDGTRLSIL.

The rearrangement joins TRBV7-2 to TRBJ1-3; no firm D call. Trimming removed 1 base at V and 0 bases at J, with 4 bases between. Germline V gene lookup returns CDR1 SGHTA and CDR2 FQGNSA. The CDR3 is 14 amino acids. The CDR3 nucleotides are TGTGCCAGCAGCTTAGGGCCCTCTGGAAACACCATATATTTT. Its translation: CASSLGPSGNTIYF.

The chain combines TRBV7-9 with TRBJ2-6, with D maybe TRBD1 (6 bases). Germline V gene lookup returns CDR1 SEHNR and CDR2 FQNEAQ (reference sequence). The ends were cut back, 6 bases at V and 0 bases at J, with 9 bases in the middle. The CDR3 totals 15 residues. CDR3 nucleotide sequence: TGTGCCAGCAGGCAGGGGAGCTCTGGGGCCAACGTCCTGACTTTC. Protein: CASRQGSSGANVLTF.

The J gene is TRBJ1-2, the V gene TRBV6-4; D perhaps matches TRBD1 (6 bases). The CDR3 is 13 residues long. Germline CDR1 and CDR2: MRHNA and SNTAGT. The V end was cut by 4 bases, the J end by 6 bases, with 12 bases between. CDR3 loop: CASSAQGGNGYTF. The CDR3 region has the DNA TGTGCCAGCAGTGCACAGGGAGGGAATGGCTACACCTTC.

The chain has TRBV18 and TRBJ1-5; D is perhaps TRBD1 (5 bases). The V end was cut by 3 bases, the J end by 3 bases, with 12 bases between. Germline V gives CDR1 KGHSH, CDR2 LQKENI. The CDR3 length is 15 residues. The CDR3 sequence: CASSPGAGNNQPQHF. In DNA, the CDR3 is TGTGCCAGCTCACCCGGAGCAGGGAACAATCAGCCCCAGCATTTT.